This is a list of T cell receptor beta chains from one sample in a study of T cell repertoires in cytomegalovirus infection. No antigen has been assigned to these receptors. TCRdb used MiXCR to reprocess the reads, holding one entry per CDR3 protein. The sample carries roughly 90,000 distinct CDR3 sequences, roughly a quarter recorded once. Sequencing was performed on CD8+ T cells from cultured PBMCs, taken from culture after CMV antigen stimulation. These receptors were taken from a human donor in good health (CMV status not recorded). Some clones in this sample may be carry-over from other donors' samples. CDR3s include the opening cysteine and the closing phenylalanine or tryptophan. D genes are given only for firm matches. Rows may omit the clone size; those that give it use once, few, many or a size class.

v_call,d_call,j_call,clone_size,cdr3_nt,cdr3_aa
TRBV2,TRBD1,TRBJ1-5,-,TGTGCCAGCAGTGAAACCGGGACAGGGGTCAGCAATCAGCCCCAGCATTTT,CASSETGTGVSNQPQHF
TRBV6-1,-,TRBJ2-3,few,TGTGCCAGCAAGACTATAGCGAGAGGGGATACGCAGTATTTT,CASKTIARGDTQYF
TRBV7-9,TRBD1,TRBJ2-2,many,TGTGCCAGCAGCTCTCCGGGACAGGGGAACACCGGGGAGCTGTTTTTT,CASSSPGQGNTGELFF
TRBV7-9,-,TRBJ1-2,once,TGTGCCAGCAGCGAGACGGCGGGGCTCTATGGCTACACCTTC,CASSETAGLYGYTF
TRBV29-1,-,TRBJ2-5,-,TGCAGCGTGATAACGGAGACCCAGTACTTC,CSVITETQYF
TRBV5-3,TRBD1,TRBJ2-5,-,TGTGCCTCCCTGACAGTAGGGGGCAAAAGTAACCAAGAGACCCAGTACTTC,CASLTVGGKSNQETQYF
TRBV12-3/TRBV12-4,-,TRBJ2-3,many,TGTGCCAGCAGTGGCTGGGGTTCAGGCACAGATACGCAGTATTTT,CASSGWGSGTDTQYF
TRBV7-9,-,TRBJ2-1,many,TGTGCCAGCAGCTTAGGGGCAGGGGACTCGGATGAGCAGTTCTTC,CASSLGAGDSDEQFF
TRBV19,-,TRBJ1-3,few,TGTGCCAGTTCCATAAGAGCTTCTGGAAACACCATATATTTT,CASSIRASGNTIYF
TRBV11-2,-,TRBJ2-7,-,TGTGCCAGCAGCTTAGATTACTCAGGGACCGAGCAGTACTTC,CASSLDYSGTEQYF
TRBV29-1,-,TRBJ2-6,few,TGCAGCGTTGAGGGTGGGGCCAACGTCCTGACTTTC,CSVEGGANVLTF